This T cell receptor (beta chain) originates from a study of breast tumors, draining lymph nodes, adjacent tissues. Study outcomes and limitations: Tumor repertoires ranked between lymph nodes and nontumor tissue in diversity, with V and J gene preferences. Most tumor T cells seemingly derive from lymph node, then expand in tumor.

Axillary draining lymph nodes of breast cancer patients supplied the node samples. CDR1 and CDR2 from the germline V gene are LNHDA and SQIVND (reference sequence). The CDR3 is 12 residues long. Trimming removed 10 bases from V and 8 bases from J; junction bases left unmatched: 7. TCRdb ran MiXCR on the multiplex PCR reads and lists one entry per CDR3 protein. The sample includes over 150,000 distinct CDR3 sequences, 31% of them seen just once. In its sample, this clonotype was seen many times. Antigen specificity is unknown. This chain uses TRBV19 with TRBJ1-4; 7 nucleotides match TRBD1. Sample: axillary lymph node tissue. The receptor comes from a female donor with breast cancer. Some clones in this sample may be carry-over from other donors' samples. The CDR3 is CATLRGGEKLFF. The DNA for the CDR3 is TGTGCCACCTTGCGAGGGGGCGAAAAACTGTTTTTT.